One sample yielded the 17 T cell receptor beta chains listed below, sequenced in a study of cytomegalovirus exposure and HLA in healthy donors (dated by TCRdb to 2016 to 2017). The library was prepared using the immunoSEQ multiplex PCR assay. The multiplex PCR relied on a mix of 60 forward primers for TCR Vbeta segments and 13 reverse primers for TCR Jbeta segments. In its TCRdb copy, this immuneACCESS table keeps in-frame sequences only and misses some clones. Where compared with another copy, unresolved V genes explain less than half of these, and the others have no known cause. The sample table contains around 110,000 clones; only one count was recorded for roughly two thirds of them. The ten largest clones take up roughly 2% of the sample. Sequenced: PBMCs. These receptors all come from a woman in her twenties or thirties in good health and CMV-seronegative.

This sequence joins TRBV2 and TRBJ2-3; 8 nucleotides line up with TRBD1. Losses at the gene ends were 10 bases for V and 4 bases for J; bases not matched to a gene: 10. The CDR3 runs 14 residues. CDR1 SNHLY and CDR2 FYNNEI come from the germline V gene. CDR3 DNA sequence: TGTGCCAACCCAGACAGGGGAACATCAGATACGCAGTATTTT. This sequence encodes CANPDRGTSDTQYF. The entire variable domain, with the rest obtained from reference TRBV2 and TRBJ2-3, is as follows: EPEVTQTPSHQVTQMGQEVILRCVPISNHLYFYWYRQILGQKVEFLVSFYNNEISEKSEIFDDQFSVERPDGSNFTLKIRSTKLEDSAMYFCANPDRGTSDTQYFGPGTRLTVL.

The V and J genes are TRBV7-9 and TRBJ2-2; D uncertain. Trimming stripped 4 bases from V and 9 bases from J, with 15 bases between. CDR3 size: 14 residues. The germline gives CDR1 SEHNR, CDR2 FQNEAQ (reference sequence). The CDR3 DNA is TGTGCCAGCAGCTCTACTACCGACCTTAGGGAGCTGTTTTTT. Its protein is CASSSTTDLRELFF.

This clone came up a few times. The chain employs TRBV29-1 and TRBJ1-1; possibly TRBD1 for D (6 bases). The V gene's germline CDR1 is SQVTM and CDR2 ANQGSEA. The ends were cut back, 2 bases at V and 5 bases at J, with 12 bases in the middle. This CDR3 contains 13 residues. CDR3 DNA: TGCAGCGTTGAAAACAGGGAGAGGACTGAAGCTTTCTTT. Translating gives CSVENRERTEAFF.

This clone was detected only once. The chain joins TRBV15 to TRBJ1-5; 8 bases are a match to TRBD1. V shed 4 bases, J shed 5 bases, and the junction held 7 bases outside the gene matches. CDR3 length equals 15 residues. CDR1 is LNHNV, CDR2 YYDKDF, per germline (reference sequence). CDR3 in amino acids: CATSNGQGVDQPQHF. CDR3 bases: TGTGCCACCAGCAATGGACAGGGTGTCGATCAGCCCCAGCATTTT.

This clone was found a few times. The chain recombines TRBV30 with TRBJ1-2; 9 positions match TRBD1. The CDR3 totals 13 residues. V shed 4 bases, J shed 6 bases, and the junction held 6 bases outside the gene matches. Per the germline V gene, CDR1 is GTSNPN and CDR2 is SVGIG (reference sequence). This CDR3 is CAWNRDRVNGYTF. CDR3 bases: TGTGCCTGGAACCGGGACAGGGTAAATGGCTACACCTTC.

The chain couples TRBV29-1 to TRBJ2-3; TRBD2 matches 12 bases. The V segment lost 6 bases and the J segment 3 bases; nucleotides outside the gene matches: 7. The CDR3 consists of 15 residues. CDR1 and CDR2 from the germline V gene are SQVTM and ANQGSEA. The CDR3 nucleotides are TGCAGCGTCCCGACTAGCGGGAGTAATACAGATACGCAGTATTTT. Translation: CSVPTSGSNTDTQYF.

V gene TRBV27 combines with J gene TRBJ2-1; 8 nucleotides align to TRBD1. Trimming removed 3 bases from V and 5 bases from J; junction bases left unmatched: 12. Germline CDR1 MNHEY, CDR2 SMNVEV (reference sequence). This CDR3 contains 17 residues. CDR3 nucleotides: TGTGCCAGCAGTTTCACCGTACAGGGGGTGATCCACAATGAGCAGTTCTTC. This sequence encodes CASSFTVQGVIHNEQFF.

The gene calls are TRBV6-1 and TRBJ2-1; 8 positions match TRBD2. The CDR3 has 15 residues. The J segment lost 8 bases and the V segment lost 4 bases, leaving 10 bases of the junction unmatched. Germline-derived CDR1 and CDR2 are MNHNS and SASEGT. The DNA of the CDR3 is TGTGCCAGCAGTGGTGTCTCGGGAGGGGTAGATGAGCAGTTCTTC. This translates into CASSGVSGGVDEQFF.

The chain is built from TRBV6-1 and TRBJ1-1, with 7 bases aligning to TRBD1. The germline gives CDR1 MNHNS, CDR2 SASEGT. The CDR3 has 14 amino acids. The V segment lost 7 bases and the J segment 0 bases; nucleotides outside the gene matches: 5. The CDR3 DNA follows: TGTGCCAGCAACCAGGACAGGCTGAACACTGAAGCTTTCTTT. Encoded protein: CASNQDRLNTEAFF.

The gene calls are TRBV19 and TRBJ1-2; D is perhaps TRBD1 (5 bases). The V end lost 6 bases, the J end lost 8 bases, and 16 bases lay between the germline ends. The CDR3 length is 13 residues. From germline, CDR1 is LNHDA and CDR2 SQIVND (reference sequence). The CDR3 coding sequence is TGTGCCAGTAGGGTCAGGGTAGACTCCGGCTACACCTTC. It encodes CASRVRVDSGYTF. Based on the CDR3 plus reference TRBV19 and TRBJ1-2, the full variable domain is DGGITQSPKYLFRKEGQNVTLSCEQNLNHDAMYWYRQDPGQGLRLIYYSQIVNDFQKGDIAEGYSVSREKKESFPLTVTSAQKNPTAFYLCASRVRVDSGYTFGSGTRLTVV.

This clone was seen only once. In DNA form, the CDR3 reads TGTGCCAGCAGCGTAGGAGGATTGCACTACGAGCAGTACTTC. Protein: CASSVGGLHYEQYF. The chain combines TRBV9 with TRBJ2-7; D remains unclear. Trimming pared 0 bases from V and 3 bases from J, leaving 10 bases between. Per germline, CDR1 SGDLS and CDR2 YYNGEE. The CDR3 sequence is 14 residues long. Full variable domain (outside the CDR3, taken from reference TRBV9 and TRBJ2-7): DSGVTQTPKHLITATGQRVTLRCSPRSGDLSVYWYQQSLDQGLQFLIQYYNGEERAKGNILERFSAQQFPDLHSELNLSSLELGDSALYFCASSVGGLHYEQYFGPGTRLTVT.

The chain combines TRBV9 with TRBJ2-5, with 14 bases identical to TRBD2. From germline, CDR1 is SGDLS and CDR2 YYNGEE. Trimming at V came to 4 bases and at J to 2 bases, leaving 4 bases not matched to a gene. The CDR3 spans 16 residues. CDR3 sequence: CASSPRLAGGQETQYF. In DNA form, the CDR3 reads TGTGCCAGCAGCCCCCGACTAGCGGGAGGGCAAGAGACCCAGTACTTC.

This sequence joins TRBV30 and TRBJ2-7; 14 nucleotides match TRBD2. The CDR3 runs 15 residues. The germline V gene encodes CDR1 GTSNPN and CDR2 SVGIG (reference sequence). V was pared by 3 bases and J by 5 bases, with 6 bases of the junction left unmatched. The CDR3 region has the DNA TGTGCCTGGAGGGAGGGACTAGCGGGAGTCGACGAGCAGTACTTC. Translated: CAWREGLAGVDEQYF.

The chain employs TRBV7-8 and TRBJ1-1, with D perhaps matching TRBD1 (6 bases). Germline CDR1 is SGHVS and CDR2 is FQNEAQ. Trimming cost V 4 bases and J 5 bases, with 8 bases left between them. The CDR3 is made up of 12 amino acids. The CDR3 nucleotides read TGTGCCAGCAGCTACGACAGGACTGAAGCTTTCTTT. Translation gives CASSYDRTEAFF.

The CDR3 nucleotides are TGTGCCAGCAGCGTAGTTCTAGCGTCAGATACGCAGTATTTT. Protein: CASSVVLASDTQYF. V and J are TRBV9 and TRBJ2-3, with D maybe TRBD2 (6 bases). The CDR3 sequence is 14 residues long. Germline V gene lookup returns CDR1 SGDLS and CDR2 YYNGEE. The V end was cut by 0 bases, the J end by 4 bases, with 9 bases between. Full variable domain (rest looked up from reference TRBV9 and TRBJ2-3): DSGVTQTPKHLITATGQRVTLRCSPRSGDLSVYWYQQSLDQGLQFLIQYYNGEERAKGNILERFSAQQFPDLHSELNLSSLELGDSALYFCASSVVLASDTQYFGPGTRLTVL.

The CDR3 spells CASSLPRGDSTDTQYF. The DNA of the CDR3 is TGTGCCAGCAGTTTACCGCGGGGGGATAGCACAGATACGCAGTATTTT. The chain combines TRBV28 with TRBJ2-3; the match to TRBD2 covers 8 bases. The V and J ends lost 2 bases and 0 bases, in that order; junction bases with no gene match: 4. Per germline, CDR1 MDHEN and CDR2 SYDVKM. This CDR3 contains 16 residues.

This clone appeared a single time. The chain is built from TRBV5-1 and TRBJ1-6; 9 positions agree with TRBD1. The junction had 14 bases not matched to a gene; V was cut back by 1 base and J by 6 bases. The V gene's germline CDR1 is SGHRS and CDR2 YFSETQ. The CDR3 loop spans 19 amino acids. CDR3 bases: TGCGCCAGCAGCTTGTTAGGCGGGACAGGGTCGAAGCTTAATTCACCCCTCCACTTT. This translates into CASSLLGGTGSKLNSPLHF. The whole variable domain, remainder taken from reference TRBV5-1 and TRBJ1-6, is KAGVTQTPRYLIKTRGQQVTLSCSPISGHRSVSWYQQTPGQGLQFLFEYFSETQRNKGNFPGRFSGRQFSNSRSEMNVSTLELGDSALYLCASSLLGGTGSKLNSPLHFGNGTRLTVT.